This T cell receptor beta chain was identified during a study of regulatory T cells in long-lasting Graves disease. Germline loops: CDR1 DFQATT, CDR2 SNEGSKA (reference sequence). The V end was cut by 6 bases, the J end by 1 base, with 11 bases between. The CDR3 spans 13 residues. Construction of the TCR beta libraries employed iRepertoire HTBI primers in conjunction with Arm-PCR of CDR3 regions. TCRdb reprocessed the multiplex PCR reads with MiXCR, giving one entry per CDR3 protein. The table shows 420,000 or so distinct CDR3 sequences, with 23% occurring only once. Time point here: persistent/refractory GD, antithyroid drugs over 5 years with positive TRAb. From PBMCs, RNA was extracted and then used to make the TCR library.

The material was peripheral blood mononuclear cells (PBMCs), obtained when the disease was refractory, from a patient treated with antithyroid drugs. The genes are TRBV20-1 and TRBJ2-3; D gene unclear. This TCR derives from a female donor with Graves disease. CDR3 coding DNA: TGCAGTGCCCTCCTACCGGGCACAGATACGCAGTATTTT. This sequence encodes CSALLPGTDTQYF.